This TCR beta chain was sequenced during a study of post-analysis software for immune sequencing data. Study results and limitations: Higher frequency in patients than in controls was seen for about five TRBV segments, with TRBV5-6, TRBV5-1 and TRBV20-1 among them.

Trimming pared 3 bases from V and 0 bases from J, leaving 3 bases between. This CDR3 is built from 14 residues. CDR1 is LNHNV, CDR2 YYDKDF, per germline (reference sequence). A remark on this clonotype: Antigen: not known.

Tagging with unique molecular identifiers was a feature of the TCR beta cDNA libraries. TCRdb reprocessed the PCR reads via MiXCR and lists one record per CDR3 protein. The sample shows about 770,000 distinct CDR3 sequences, about half of them seen only once. The gene calls are TRBV15 and TRBJ2-6; D is unclear. The material sequenced was blood. The receptor comes from a girl under 18 with multiple sclerosis. CDR3 in amino acids: CATSSSSGANVLTF. The CDR3 region has the DNA TGTGCCACCAGCAGTAGCTCTGGGGCCAACGTCCTGACTTTC.